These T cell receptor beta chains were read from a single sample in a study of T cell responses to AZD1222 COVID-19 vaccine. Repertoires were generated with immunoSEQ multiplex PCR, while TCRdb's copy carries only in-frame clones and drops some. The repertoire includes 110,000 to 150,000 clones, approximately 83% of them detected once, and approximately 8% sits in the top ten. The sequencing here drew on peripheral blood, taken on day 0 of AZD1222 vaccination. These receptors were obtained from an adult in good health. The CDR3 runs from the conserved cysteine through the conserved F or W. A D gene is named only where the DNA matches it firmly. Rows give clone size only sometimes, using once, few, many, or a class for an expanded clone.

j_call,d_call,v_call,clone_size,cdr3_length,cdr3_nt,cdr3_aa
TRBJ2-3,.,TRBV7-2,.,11,TGTGCCAGCAGCCGGCAGGATACGCAGTATTTT,CASSRQDTQYF
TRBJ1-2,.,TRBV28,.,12,TGTGCCAGCAGCCCTACAGGGCATGGCTACACCTTC,CASSPTGHGYTF
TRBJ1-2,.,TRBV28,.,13,TGTGCCTCTTCGGCGGGGGCTCACTATGGCTACACCTTC,CASSAGAHYGYTF
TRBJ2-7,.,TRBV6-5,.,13,TGTGCCAGCAGTTACGACCTCCAGGTCGAGCAGTACTTC,CASSYDLQVEQYF
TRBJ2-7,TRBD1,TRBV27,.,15,TGTGCCAGCATCACTCCCGGGACAGGGGCCCTTGGGCAGTACTTC,CASITPGTGALGQYF
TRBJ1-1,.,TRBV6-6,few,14,TGTGCCAGCAGTAATCCCGCAGGGAACACTGAAGCTTTCTTT,CASSNPAGNTEAFF
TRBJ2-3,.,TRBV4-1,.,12,TGCGCCAGCAGCCACGGGGGAGATACGCAGTATTTT,CASSHGGDTQYF
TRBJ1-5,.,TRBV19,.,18,TGTGCCAGTAGTATAGGTGTCCCCGGGCGTTATAGCAATCAGCCCCAGCATTTT,CASSIGVPGRYSNQPQHF
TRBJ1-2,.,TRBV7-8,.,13,TGTGCCAGCAGCTTAGGCGGGGCCTATGGCTACACCTTC,CASSLGGAYGYTF
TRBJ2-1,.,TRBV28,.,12,TGTGCCAGCAGTCTACGACGGGATGAGCAGTTCTTC,CASSLRRDEQFF
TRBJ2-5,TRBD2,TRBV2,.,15,TGTGCCAGCAGTGAAATGGCTAGCGGGAGTGGGACCCAGTACTTC,CASSEMASGSGTQYF